Shown below are 31 T cell receptor beta chains from a single sample sequenced in a study of cytomegalovirus exposure and HLA in healthy donors (dated by TCRdb to the late 2010s). The library was prepared using the immunoSEQ multiplex PCR assay. A mixture of 60 forward primers for TCR Vbeta segments and 13 reverse primers for TCR Jbeta segments was used in the multiplex PCR. TCRdb mirrors the immuneACCESS table, restricted to in-frame sequences. Some clones are absent from its copies; in checked studies, under half trace to an unresolved V gene, and the reason for the others is unknown. The table for this sample lists 100,000 or so clones; around four fifths of them were counted only once. The top ten constitute 9.5% to 13% of the sample. The sample comprised PBMCs. These receptors were taken from a man aged 30 to 39 in good health and CMV-seropositive.

The V gene is TRBV7-2, the J gene TRBJ2-7; D call uncertain. The CDR3 runs to 13 residues. From germline, CDR1 is SGHTA and CDR2 FQGNSA. V was shortened by 1 base and J by 3 bases, with 7 bases between the two germline ends. CDR3 loop: CASSLGSGYEQYF. CDR3 in DNA: TGTGCCAGCAGCTTAGGGTCGGGCTACGAGCAGTACTTC.

V usage is TRBV5-1 and J usage is TRBJ2-5; D may be TRBD2 (5 bases). This CDR3 spans 15 amino acids. CDR1 and CDR2 (germline): SGHRS, YFSETQ. V was clipped by 0 bases and J by 5 bases, with 14 bases between them. In nucleotides, the CDR3 is TGCGCCAGCAGCTTGGCCCCGATTCGGAGGGAGACCCAGTACTTC. It encodes CASSLAPIRRETQYF.

A few counts support this clone. The J gene is TRBJ2-5, the V gene TRBV11-2; 14 positions agree with TRBD2. The CDR3 is 17 residues long. Looked up from germline, CDR1 is SGHAT and CDR2 is FQNNGV. Trimming took 4 bases from V and 1 from J; bases not matched to a gene: 5. The CDR3 reads CASSSTSGGASQETQYF. In DNA form, the CDR3 reads TGTGCCAGCAGCTCGACTAGCGGGGGGGCCAGCCAAGAGACCCAGTACTTC.

The chain couples TRBV6-1 to TRBJ2-3; 9 positions match TRBD2. The CDR3 is 16 residues long. V dropped 0 bases and J dropped 4; count of bases not matched to a gene: 5. Germline assignment: CDR1 MNHNS and CDR2 SASEGT. In DNA form, the CDR3 reads TGTGCCAGCAGTGAAGCGAGCGGCGGGGGGGCAGATACGCAGTATTTT. This encodes CASSEASGGGADTQYF.

The chain combines TRBV6-1 with TRBJ1-6, with 7 positions matching TRBD1. V trimming: 6 bases; J trimming: 10 bases; junction bases outside the gene matches: 6. Germline values: CDR1 MNHNS, CDR2 SASEGT. The CDR3 totals 13 residues. CDR3 sequence (DNA): TGTGCCAGCAGCTACAGGGGTCCATCACCCCTCCACTTT. It translates to CASSYRGPSPLHF.

This clone was detected a few times. V usage is TRBV27 and J usage is TRBJ1-5; 9 positions agree with TRBD1. J lost 5 bases, V lost 6 bases, and 11 bases had no gene match. Germline values: CDR1 MNHEY, CDR2 SMNVEV (reference sequence). The CDR3 covers 16 residues. The DNA of the CDR3 is TGTGCCAGCAGCCAGGGGACAGGGAGACGAGATCAGCCCCAGCATTTT. Translating gives CASSQGTGRRDQPQHF.

The V and J genes are TRBV27 and TRBJ1-1; 7 nucleotides align to TRBD1. The CDR3 is made up of 16 amino acids. The J segment lost 0 bases and the V segment lost 5 bases, leaving 9 bases of the junction unmatched. In germline, CDR1 is MNHEY, CDR2 SMNVEV (reference sequence). In nucleotides, the CDR3 is TGTGCCAGCAGTCCAAGGCCCGGGACAGTGAACACTGAAGCTTTCTTT. As protein: CASSPRPGTVNTEAFF.

A note on this clone: At one end, the junction sequence differs from germline, possibly due to a read error. This sequence joins TRBV15 and TRBJ1-5; no clear D. The CDR3 has 14 residues. The V gene's germline CDR1 is LNHNV and CDR2 YYDKDF (reference sequence). The CDR3 bases are TGTACCACCAGCCTGGGCGGGTCCGTTCAGCCCCAGCATTTT. It encodes CTTSLGGSVQPQHF.

This chain links TRBV4-1 with TRBJ2-7, with 7 bases identical to TRBD1. With V trimmed by 3 bases and J by 3 bases, 14 bases remained unmatched. Germline CDR1 and CDR2: MGHRA and YSYEKL. CDR3 length: 17 residues. The CDR3 spells CASSHAPPGQRFYEQYF. The CDR3 DNA reads TGCGCCAGCAGCCACGCCCCGCCGGGACAGCGGTTCTACGAGCAGTACTTC.

Comments on this clone: Other nucleotide sequences in the sample specify the same CDR3. CDR3: CAWRERGKNYEQYF. CDR3 nucleotide sequence: TGTGCCTGGAGGGAGCGGGGAAAGAATTACGAGCAGTACTTC. The chain joins TRBV30 to TRBJ2-7; 7 nucleotides line up with TRBD2. This CDR3 comprises 14 residues. J lost 4 bases, V lost 3 bases, and 9 bases had no gene match. The germline V gene has CDR1 GTSNPN and CDR2 SVGIG (reference sequence).

This clone occurred once. The genes are TRBV11-1 and TRBJ2-2; the D gene is possibly TRBD2 (6 bases). V lost 5 bases and J 4 bases, leaving 14 bases between the germline ends. The CDR3 spans 15 residues. Germline lookup yields CDR1 SGHAT and CDR2 FQDESV (reference sequence). The CDR3 sequence is CASSRGTELTGELFF. In nucleotides, the CDR3 is TGTGCCAGCAGCCGGGGGACTGAACTCACCGGGGAGCTGTTTTTT.

The chain uses TRBV11-2 and TRBJ2-5, with D perhaps TRBD2 (5 bases). The J call may not be correct, given that the DNA end is closer to TRBJ2-7. The CDR3 has 14 amino acids. Germline loops: CDR1 SGHAT, CDR2 FQNNGV. Written as DNA, the CDR3 is TGTGCCAGCATGAGGGCCGCTCCCACCTACGAGCAGTACTTC. Translation: CASMRAAPTYEQYF.

The sample holds one count of this clone. This chain connects TRBV25-1 to TRBJ2-1; D may be TRBD2 (5 bases). CDR3 length equals 14 residues. Germline V gives CDR1 MGHDK, CDR2 SYGVNS. The ends were cut back, 11 bases at V and 5 bases at J, with 19 bases in the middle. CDR3 bases: TGTGCCCCAACGGAGGCAGGAGTTAACAATGAGCAGTTCTTC. The encoded protein is CAPTEAGVNNEQFF.

This chain joins TRBV7-9 and TRBJ1-3; a weak D match, TRBD1 (6 bases). Germline V gene lookup returns CDR1 SEHNR and CDR2 FQNEAQ (reference sequence). Between the trimmed V and J ends, which lost 4 bases and 0 bases, there was a span of 13 bases. The CDR3 loop spans 16 amino acids. CDR3 nucleotide sequence: TGTGCCAGCAGCTCCCGTCTGGGGGCCTCTGGAAACACCATATATTTT. As protein: CASSSRLGASGNTIYF. The variable domain in full, completed from reference TRBV7-9 and TRBJ1-3, reads DTGVSQNPRHKITKRGQNVTFRCDPISEHNRLYWYRQTLGQGPEFLTYFQNEAQLEKSRLLSDRFSAERPKGSFSTLEIQRTEQGDSAMYLCASSSRLGASGNTIYFGEGSWLTVV.

The rearrangement links TRBV5-1 to TRBJ2-1; weak D call: TRBD2 (6 bases). The CDR3 runs 17 residues. V lost 0 bases and J lost 1, with 14 bases in between. The germline V gene has CDR1 SGHRS and CDR2 YFSETQ. The DNA of the CDR3 is TGCGCCAGCAGCTTGGCCGGTCTGCGGGGTTCCTACAATGAGCAGTTCTTC. This gives the protein CASSLAGLRGSYNEQFF.

The genes are TRBV28 and TRBJ2-7, with D perhaps matching TRBD1 (6 bases). This CDR3 has 16 residues. V was shortened by 3 bases and J by 5 bases, with 20 bases between the two germline ends. Germline CDR1 MDHEN, CDR2 SYDVKM. This chain's CDR3 is CASSFPSWTVGDEQYF. CDR3 nucleotides: TGTGCCAGCAGTTTCCCCTCTTGGACAGTCGGGGACGAGCAGTACTTC.

The chain combines TRBV5-1 with TRBJ2-7; D unresolved. V was clipped by 4 bases and J by 3 bases, with 14 bases between them. The CDR3 is 14 residues long. CDR1 is SGHRS and CDR2 is YFSETQ in the germline V gene. CDR3 amino acids: CASSPTPLNYEQYF. The CDR3 nucleotides read TGCGCCAGCAGCCCGACTCCCCTCAACTACGAGCAGTACTTC.

This clone was seen only once. The genes are TRBV5-6 and TRBJ2-1; 10 bases fit TRBD2. The germline V gene has CDR1 SGHDT and CDR2 YYEEEE. The CDR3 is 15 amino acids. Trimming cost V 3 bases and J 8 bases; bases outside gene matches: 8. The CDR3 sequence: CASSSPSGGGDEQFF. For the CDR3, the DNA is TGTGCCAGCAGCTCGCCTAGCGGGGGCGGGGATGAGCAGTTCTTC. Drawing the rest from reference TRBV5-6 and TRBJ2-1, the complete variable domain is DAGVTQSPTHLIKTRGQQVTLRCSPKSGHDTVSWYQQALGQGPQFIFQYYEEEERQRGNFPDRFSGHQFPNYSSELNVNALLLGDSALYLCASSSPSGGGDEQFFGPGTRLTVL.

The J gene is TRBJ2-2, the V gene TRBV9; 10 nucleotides match TRBD1. The junction had 3 bases not matched to a gene; V was cut back by 0 bases and J by 7 bases. This CDR3 spans 15 amino acids. The V gene's germline CDR1 is SGDLS and CDR2 YYNGEE. The CDR3 spells CASSVATGGSGELFF. CDR3 coding DNA: TGTGCCAGCAGCGTAGCGACAGGGGGCAGCGGGGAGCTGTTTTTT. Full variable domain (outside the CDR3, taken from reference TRBV9 and TRBJ2-2): DSGVTQTPKHLITATGQRVTLRCSPRSGDLSVYWYQQSLDQGLQFLIQYYNGEERAKGNILERFSAQQFPDLHSELNLSSLELGDSALYFCASSVATGGSGELFFGEGSRLTVL.

The rearrangement joins TRBV5-1 to TRBJ1-2; D might be TRBD1 (6 bases). Looked up from germline, CDR1 is SGHRS and CDR2 is YFSETQ. This CDR3 has 16 residues. V was shortened by 0 bases and J by 3 bases, with 15 bases between the two germline ends. The CDR3 bases are TGCGCCAGCAGCTTGGACAGGGTGTCTCCAGACTATGGCTACACCTTC. This translates into CASSLDRVSPDYGYTF.

V usage is TRBV11-2 and J usage is TRBJ1-3, with 8 bases fitting TRBD1. V was clipped by 6 bases and J by 3 bases; unmatched bases: 1. The germline V gene encodes CDR1 SGHAT and CDR2 FQNNGV. The CDR3 runs 13 residues. This CDR3 is CASRQGGGNTIYF. In DNA, the CDR3 is TGTGCCAGCAGACAGGGGGGTGGAAACACCATATATTTT.

This chain joins TRBV21-1 and TRBJ2-6; TRBD2, the table's D call, lacks a check against the DNA. TRBV21-1 is given as a pseudogene. The CDR3 sequence is 16 residues long. For the CDR3, the DNA is TGTGCCAGCAGCAAAGCGGGGGGCTCTGGGGCCAACGTCCTGACTTTC. Protein product: CASSKAGGSGANVLTF.

The rearrangement uses TRBV6-6 and TRBJ2-7, with D unclear. Trimming cost V 7 bases and J 0 bases, with 4 bases left between them. From germline, CDR1 is MNHNY and CDR2 SVGAGI (reference sequence). The CDR3 sequence is 11 residues long. The DNA of the CDR3 is TGTGCCAGCACCTACTCCTACGAGCAGTACTTC. Amino acids: CASTYSYEQYF.

V is TRBV6-5 and J is TRBJ1-2; a weak D match, TRBD1 (6 bases). The germline V gene has CDR1 MNHEY and CDR2 SVGAGI. V dropped 0 bases and J dropped 4 bases, with 12 bases sitting between them. This CDR3 is built from 15 residues. The CDR3 nucleotides are TGTGCCAGCAGTTACTCGATACAGGGTGGCTATGGCTACACCTTC. This gives the protein CASSYSIQGGYGYTF.

About this clone: The junction and the germline gene differ at one end; a read error may be behind it. The chain links TRBV7-9 to TRBJ2-7; 12 positions agree with TRBD2. The CDR3 totals 16 residues. Germline lookup yields CDR1 SEHNR and CDR2 FQNEAQ (reference sequence). Here the CDR3 reads CSSSSTGLAGRYEQYF. Written as DNA, the CDR3 is TGTTCCAGCAGCTCAACCGGACTAGCGGGGCGCTACGAGCAGTACTTC.

This sequence joins TRBV6-1 and TRBJ1-6; D gene ambiguous. This CDR3 has 21 residues. V was trimmed by 0 bases and J by 0 bases, leaving 21 bases between them. Looked up from germline, CDR1 is MNHNS and CDR2 is SASEGT. This chain's CDR3 is CASSEARSGFTLSSYNSPLHF. Here the CDR3 DNA reads TGTGCCAGCAGTGAAGCGCGCTCGGGGTTTACCCTAAGCTCCTATAATTCACCCCTCCACTTT.

There are a few counts of this clone. V is TRBV7-6 and J is TRBJ2-5; TRBD2 aligns across 13 bases. CDR3 length equals 14 residues. V gave up 8 bases and J gave up 2 bases; unmatched junction bases: 2. Germline V gene data show CDR1 as SGHVS and CDR2 as FNYEAQ. This CDR3 is CASGGLAGQETQYF. CDR3 bases: TGTGCCAGCGGGGGACTAGCGGGGCAAGAGACCCAGTACTTC.

V usage is TRBV7-9 and J usage is TRBJ2-3, with unresolved D. V was shortened by 6 bases and J by 2 bases, with 18 bases between the two germline ends. CDR1 is SEHNR, CDR2 FQNEAQ, per germline (reference sequence). The CDR3 is 16 residues long. This CDR3 is CASRIGSALYTDTQYF. In nucleotides, the CDR3 is TGTGCCAGCAGGATTGGTTCCGCTCTATACACAGATACGCAGTATTTT.

The chain has TRBV7-9 and TRBJ1-4; D is ambiguous. Germline V gives CDR1 SEHNR, CDR2 FQNEAQ (reference sequence). The CDR3 is 14 residues long. The ends were cut back, 4 bases at V and 4 bases at J, with 10 bases in the middle. The CDR3 sequence: CASSSGSLNEKLFF. CDR3 coding DNA: TGTGCCAGCAGCTCCGGGAGCCTTAATGAAAAACTGTTTTTT.

The J gene is TRBJ2-7, the V gene TRBV7-6, with 7 bases identical to TRBD2. CDR3 length: 14 residues. Germline CDR1 reads SGHVS; CDR2 reads FNYEAQ. The trim removed 1 base at V and 2 bases at J, leaving 2 bases unmatched. This chain's CDR3 is CASSLGEGTYEQYF. In DNA, the CDR3 is TGTGCCAGCAGCTTAGGGGAGGGAACCTACGAGCAGTACTTC.

J is TRBJ2-2 and V is TRBV19; 7 nucleotides line up with TRBD1. The CDR3 loop spans 16 amino acids. Germline V CDR1 and CDR2: LNHDA, SQIVND (reference sequence). Unmatched junction bases numbered 7, after V lost 5 bases and J lost 1 base. CDR3 region: CASSGTQGRNTGELFF. Written as DNA, the CDR3 is TGTGCCAGTAGTGGCACACAGGGGAGGAACACCGGGGAGCTGTTTTTT.